Sequencing of this TCR beta chain was carried out in a study of T-cell memory formation after mild COVID-19. MiXCR, applied by TCRdb to the 5' RACE reads, yields one record per CDR3 protein. This sample has hundreds of thousands of distinct CDR3 sequences; around 15% occur once, and the top ten carry approximately 20%. The sequencing sample was made of PBMCs or a T cell subset sorted from them (not recorded which). The sequence came from a man younger than 30 who had mild COVID-19 (a few samples of this study predate the infection). Cell type and time point are not known.

The CDR3 region has the DNA TGTGCCAGCAGCCCCCTGGGGCAAGTCCCTGAAGCTTTCTTT. Translated, it gives CASSPLGQVPEAFF. The chain joins TRBV9 to TRBJ1-1; D is possibly TRBD1 (5 bases). Trimming pared 4 bases from V and 6 bases from J, leaving 16 bases between. Looked up from germline, CDR1 is SGDLS and CDR2 is YYNGEE. The CDR3 runs to 14 residues.